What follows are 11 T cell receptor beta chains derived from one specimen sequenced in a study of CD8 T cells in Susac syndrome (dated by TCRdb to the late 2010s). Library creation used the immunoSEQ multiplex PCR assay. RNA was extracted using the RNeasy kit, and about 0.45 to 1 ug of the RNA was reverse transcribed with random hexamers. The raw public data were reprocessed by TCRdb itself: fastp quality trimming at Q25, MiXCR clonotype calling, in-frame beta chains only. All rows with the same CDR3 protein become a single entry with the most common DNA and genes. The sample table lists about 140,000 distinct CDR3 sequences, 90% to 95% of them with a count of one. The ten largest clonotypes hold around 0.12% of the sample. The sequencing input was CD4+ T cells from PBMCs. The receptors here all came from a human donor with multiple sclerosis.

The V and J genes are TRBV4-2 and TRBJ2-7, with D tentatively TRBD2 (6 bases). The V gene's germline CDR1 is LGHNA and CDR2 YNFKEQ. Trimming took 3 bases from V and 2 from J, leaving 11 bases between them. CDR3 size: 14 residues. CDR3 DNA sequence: TGTGCCAGCAGCCAGGCGGGAACTACCTACGAGCAGTACTTC. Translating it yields CASSQAGTTYEQYF.

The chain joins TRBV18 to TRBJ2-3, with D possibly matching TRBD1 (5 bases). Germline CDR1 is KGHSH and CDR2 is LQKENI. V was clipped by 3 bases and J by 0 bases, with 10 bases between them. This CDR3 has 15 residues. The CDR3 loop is CASSPWTPSTDTQYF. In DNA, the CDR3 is TGTGCCAGCTCACCGTGGACACCTAGCACAGATACGCAGTATTTT. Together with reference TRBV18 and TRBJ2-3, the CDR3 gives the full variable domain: NAGVMQNPRHLVRRRGQEARLRCSPMKGHSHVYWYRQLPEEGLKFMVYLQKENIIDESGMPKERFSAEFPKEGPSILRIQQVVRGDSAAYFCASSPWTPSTDTQYFGPGTRLTVL.

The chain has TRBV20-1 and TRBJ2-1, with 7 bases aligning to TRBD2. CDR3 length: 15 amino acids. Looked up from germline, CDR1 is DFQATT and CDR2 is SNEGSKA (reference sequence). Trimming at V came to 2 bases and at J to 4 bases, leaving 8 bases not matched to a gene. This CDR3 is CSARSRLALYNEQFF. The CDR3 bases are TGCAGTGCTAGATCTAGACTAGCCCTATACAATGAGCAGTTCTTC.

In DNA, the CDR3 is TGTGCCACCTCTCGTGTGGATACGCAGTATTTT. Encoded protein: CATSRVDTQYF. This rearrangement joins TRBV6-2 or TRBV6-3 to TRBJ2-3; no reliable D call. Trimming pared 10 bases from V and 6 bases from J, leaving 11 bases between. Germline V lookup: CDR1 MNHEY, CDR2 SVGEGT. This CDR3 comprises 11 residues.

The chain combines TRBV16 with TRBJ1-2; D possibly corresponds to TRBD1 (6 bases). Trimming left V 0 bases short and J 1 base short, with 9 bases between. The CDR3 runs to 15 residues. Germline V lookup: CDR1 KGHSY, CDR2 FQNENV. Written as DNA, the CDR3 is TGTGCCAGCAGCCAATCCACAGGGCTTAACTATGGCTACACCTTC. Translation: CASSQSTGLNYGYTF.

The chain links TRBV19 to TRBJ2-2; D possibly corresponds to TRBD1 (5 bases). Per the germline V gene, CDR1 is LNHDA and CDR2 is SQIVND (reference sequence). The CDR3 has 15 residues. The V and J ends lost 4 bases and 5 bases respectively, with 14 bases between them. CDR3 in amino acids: CASSTLLGVTGELFF. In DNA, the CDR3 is TGTGCCAGTAGTACTTTGTTAGGGGTGACCGGGGAGCTGTTTTTT.

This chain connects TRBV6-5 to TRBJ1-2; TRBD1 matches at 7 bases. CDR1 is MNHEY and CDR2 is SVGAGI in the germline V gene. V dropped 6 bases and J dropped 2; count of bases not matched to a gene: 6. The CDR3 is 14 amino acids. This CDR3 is CASRKGAGNYGYTF. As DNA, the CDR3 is TGTGCCAGCAGGAAGGGGGCAGGGAACTATGGCTACACCTTC.

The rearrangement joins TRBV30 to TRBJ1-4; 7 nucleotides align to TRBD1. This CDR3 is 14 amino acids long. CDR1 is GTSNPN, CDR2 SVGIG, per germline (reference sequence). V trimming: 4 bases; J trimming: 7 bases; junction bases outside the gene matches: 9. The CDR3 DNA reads TGTGCCTGGACTCTCACAGGGGCTGGTGAAAAACTGTTTTTT. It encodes CAWTLTGAGEKLFF.

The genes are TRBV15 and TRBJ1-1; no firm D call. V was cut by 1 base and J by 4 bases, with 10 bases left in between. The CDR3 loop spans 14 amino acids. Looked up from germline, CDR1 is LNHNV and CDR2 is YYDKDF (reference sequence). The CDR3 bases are TGTGCCACCAGCAGAGGCATCACGGCCACTGAAGCTTTCTTT. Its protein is CATSRGITATEAFF.

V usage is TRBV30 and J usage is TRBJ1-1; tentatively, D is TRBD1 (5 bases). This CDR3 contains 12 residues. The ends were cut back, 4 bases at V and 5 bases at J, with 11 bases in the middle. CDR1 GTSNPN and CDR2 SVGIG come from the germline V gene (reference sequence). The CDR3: CAWTRKGTEAFF. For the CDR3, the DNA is TGTGCCTGGACAAGGAAGGGGACTGAAGCTTTCTTT.

CDR3: CASSLVQLSNQPQHF. CDR3 DNA: TGTGCCAGCAGTTTAGTACAGCTGAGCAATCAGCCCCAGCATTTT. This chain joins TRBV12-3 or TRBV12-4 and TRBJ1-5, with D unclear. V shed 1 base and J shed 1 base, with 8 bases lying between them. The CDR3 covers 15 residues.